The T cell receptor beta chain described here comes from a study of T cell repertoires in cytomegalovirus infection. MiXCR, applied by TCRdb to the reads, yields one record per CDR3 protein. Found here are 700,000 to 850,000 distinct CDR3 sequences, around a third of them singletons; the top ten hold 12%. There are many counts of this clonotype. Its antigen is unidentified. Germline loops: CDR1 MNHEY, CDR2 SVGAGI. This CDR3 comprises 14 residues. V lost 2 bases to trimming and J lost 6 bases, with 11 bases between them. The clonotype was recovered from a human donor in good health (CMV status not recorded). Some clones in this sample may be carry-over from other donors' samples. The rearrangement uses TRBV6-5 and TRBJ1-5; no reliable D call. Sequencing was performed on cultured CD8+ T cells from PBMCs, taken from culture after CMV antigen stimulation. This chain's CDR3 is CASSYGGIGQPQHF. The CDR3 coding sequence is TGTGCCAGCAGTTACGGAGGGATTGGTCAGCCCCAGCATTTT.